Presented here are 3 T cell receptor beta chains from one specimen sequenced in a study of T-cell reconstitution after alpha-beta-depleted transplantation in children (dated by TCRdb to 2015 to 2016). Libraries were built with PCR. The listed sequencing device is Illumina HiSeq 2500. TCR libraries were prepared with molecular barcoding, using unique molecular identifiers to normalize TCRbeta repertoire quantification. TCRdb handled the public reads itself, with Q25 trimming in fastp and clone calling in MiXCR, and kept productive beta chains. Duplicate CDR3 protein sequences are folded into a single record with the most common DNA and genes. The table for this sample lists some 830,000 distinct CDR3 sequences; less than 20% of them were counted only once. The ten largest make up approximately 5% of the sample. Explained via the paper, the treatment or condition label denotes: allogeneic hematopoietic cell transplantation with graft depleted of TCRalphabeta T cells and CD19 B cells.

Material: PBMCs, mostly from graft donor cells, obtained 360 days after TCRalphabeta/CD19-depleted stem cell transplant. These receptors were collected from a male patient younger than 18 who had a stem cell transplant for acute lymphoblastic leukemia, so the T cells may come from the graft donor.

This rearrangement joins TRBV2 to TRBJ2-1; D possibly corresponds to TRBD1 (6 bases). V shed 2 bases and J shed 7 bases, with 15 bases lying between them. Germline V gene sequence: CDR1 SNHLY, CDR2 FYNNEI. The CDR3 is 15 residues long. CDR3 sequence: CASSERDKRGNEQFF. CDR3 nucleotide sequence: TGTGCCAGCAGTGAACGGGACAAGAGGGGGAATGAGCAGTTCTTC. Complete variable domain (other parts from reference TRBV2 and TRBJ2-1): EPEVTQTPSHQVTQMGQEVILRCVPISNHLYFYWYRQILGQKVEFLVSFYNNEISEKSEIFDDQFSVERPDGSNFTLKIRSTKLEDSAMYFCASSERDKRGNEQFFGPGTRLTVL.

The chain employs TRBV21-1 and TRBJ2-3; the table's D call, TRBD1, was not checked against the DNA. TRBV21-1 is designated a pseudogene. This CDR3 has 15 residues. The CDR3 bases are TGTGCCACCATTACTGGGGACAGTAGCACAGATACGCAGTATTTT. The encoded protein is CATITGDSSTDTQYF.

V usage is TRBV9 and J usage is TRBJ1-3; D is undetermined. This CDR3 comprises 13 residues. The germline gives CDR1 SGDLS, CDR2 YYNGEE. Trimming shortened V by 8 bases and J by 1 base, and 10 bases separated the two germline ends. Written as DNA, the CDR3 is TGTGCCAGACTACGGCCTTCTGGAAACACCATATATTTT. This gives the protein CARLRPSGNTIYF. Looking up the rest from reference TRBV9 and TRBJ1-3 gives the full variable domain: DSGVTQTPKHLITATGQRVTLRCSPRSGDLSVYWYQQSLDQGLQFLIQYYNGEERAKGNILERFSAQQFPDLHSELNLSSLELGDSALYFCARLRPSGNTIYFGEGSWLTVV.